This TCR beta chain was sequenced for a study of cytomegalovirus exposure and HLA in healthy donors. A word on this clone: Its matching antigen is unknown.

Sequencing was performed with immunoSEQ multiplex PCR; in TCRdb, only in-frame clones are kept and a portion is missing. Here the sample spans about 120,000 clones, approximately 95% being singletons. Trimming took 5 bases from V and 0 from J, leaving 19 bases between them. Germline lookup yields CDR1 GTSNPN and CDR2 SVGIG (reference sequence). The CDR3 spans 17 residues. Study conclusions and caveats: Cytomegalovirus status was reportedly diagnosed by the classifier with high sensitivity and specificity.

Sequencing used PBMCs. The V call is TRBV30, the J call TRBJ1-4; a weak D match, TRBD1 (6 bases). The clonotype was recovered from a man aged 18 to 35 in good health and CMV-seronegative. DNA of the CDR3: TGTGCCTGGGTTACGGACAGACGAGGGGCAACTAATGAAAAACTGTTTTTT. Amino acid sequence: CAWVTDRRGATNEKLFF.